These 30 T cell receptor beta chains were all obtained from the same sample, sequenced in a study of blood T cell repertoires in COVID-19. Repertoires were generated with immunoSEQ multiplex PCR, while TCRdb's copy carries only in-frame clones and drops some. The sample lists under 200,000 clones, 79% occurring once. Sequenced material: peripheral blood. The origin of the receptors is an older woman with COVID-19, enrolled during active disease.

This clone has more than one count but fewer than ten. CDR3 sequence reads: CASSVQGDNQPQHF. The CDR3 DNA reads TGTGCCAGCAGCGTCCAGGGTGACAATCAGCCCCAGCATTTT. This chain joins TRBV6-5 and TRBJ1-5; D perhaps matches TRBD1 (5 bases). The germline V gene has CDR1 MNHEY and CDR2 SVGAGI. The CDR3 spans 14 residues. The V and J ends lost 6 bases and 3 bases respectively, with 12 bases between them.

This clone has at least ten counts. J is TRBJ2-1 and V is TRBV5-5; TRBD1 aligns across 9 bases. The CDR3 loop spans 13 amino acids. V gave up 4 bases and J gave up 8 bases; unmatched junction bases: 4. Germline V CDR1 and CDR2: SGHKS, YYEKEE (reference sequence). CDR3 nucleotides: TGTGCCAGCAGCCCCAGGGACAGGGATGAGCAGTTCTTC. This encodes CASSPRDRDEQFF.

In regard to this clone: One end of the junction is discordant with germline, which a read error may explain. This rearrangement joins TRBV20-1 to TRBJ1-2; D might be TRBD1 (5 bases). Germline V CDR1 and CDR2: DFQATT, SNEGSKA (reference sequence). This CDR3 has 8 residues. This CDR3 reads CSARDGTF. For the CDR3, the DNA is TGCAGTGCTAGAGACGGGACTTTC.

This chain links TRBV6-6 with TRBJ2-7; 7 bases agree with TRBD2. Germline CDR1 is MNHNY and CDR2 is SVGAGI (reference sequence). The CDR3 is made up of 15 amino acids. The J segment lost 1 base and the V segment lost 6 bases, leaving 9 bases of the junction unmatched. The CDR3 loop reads CASRGGTTKSYEQYF. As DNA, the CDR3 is TGTGCCAGCAGGGGAGGGACTACCAAATCCTACGAGCAGTACTTC.

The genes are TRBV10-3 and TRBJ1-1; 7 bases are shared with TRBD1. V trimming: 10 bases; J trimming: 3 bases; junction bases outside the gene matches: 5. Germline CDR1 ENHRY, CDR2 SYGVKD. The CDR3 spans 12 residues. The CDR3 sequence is CATRQGYTEAFF. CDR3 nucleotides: TGTGCCACCCGACAGGGCTACACTGAAGCTTTCTTT.

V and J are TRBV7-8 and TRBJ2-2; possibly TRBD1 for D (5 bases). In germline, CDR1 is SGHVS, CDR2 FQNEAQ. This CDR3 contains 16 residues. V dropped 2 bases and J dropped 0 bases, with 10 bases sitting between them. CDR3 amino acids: CASSLRTSPNTGELFF. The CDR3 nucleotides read TGTGCCAGCAGCTTAAGGACATCCCCGAACACCGGGGAGCTGTTTTTT.

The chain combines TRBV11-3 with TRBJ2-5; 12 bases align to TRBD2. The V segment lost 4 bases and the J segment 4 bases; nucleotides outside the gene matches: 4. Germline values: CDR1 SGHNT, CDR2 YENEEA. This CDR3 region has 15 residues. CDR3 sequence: CASSSTSGSPETQYF. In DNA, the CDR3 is TGTGCCAGCAGCTCGACTAGCGGGAGCCCAGAGACCCAGTACTTC.

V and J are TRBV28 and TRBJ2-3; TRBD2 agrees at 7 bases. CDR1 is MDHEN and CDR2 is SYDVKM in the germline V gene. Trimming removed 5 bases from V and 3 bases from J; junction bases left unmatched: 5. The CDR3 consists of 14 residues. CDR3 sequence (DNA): TGTGCCAGCAGTCCCGCCGGGGGGACAGATACGCAGTATTTT. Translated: CASSPAGGTDTQYF. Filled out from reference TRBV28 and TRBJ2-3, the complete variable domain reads DVKVTQSSRYLVKRTGEKVFLECVQDMDHENMFWYRQDPGLGLRLIYFSYDVKMKEKGDIPEGYSVSREKKERFSLILESASTNQTSMYLCASSPAGGTDTQYFGPGTRLTVL.

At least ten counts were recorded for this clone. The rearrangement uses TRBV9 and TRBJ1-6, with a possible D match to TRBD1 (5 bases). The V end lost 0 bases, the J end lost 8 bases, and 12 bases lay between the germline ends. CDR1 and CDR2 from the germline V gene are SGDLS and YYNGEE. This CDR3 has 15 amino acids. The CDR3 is CASSVGAQGDSPLHF. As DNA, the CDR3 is TGTGCCAGCAGCGTAGGTGCCCAAGGGGATTCACCCCTCCACTTT. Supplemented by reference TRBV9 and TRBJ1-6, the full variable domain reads DSGVTQTPKHLITATGQRVTLRCSPRSGDLSVYWYQQSLDQGLQFLIQYYNGEERAKGNILERFSAQQFPDLHSELNLSSLELGDSALYFCASSVGAQGDSPLHFGNGTRLTVT.

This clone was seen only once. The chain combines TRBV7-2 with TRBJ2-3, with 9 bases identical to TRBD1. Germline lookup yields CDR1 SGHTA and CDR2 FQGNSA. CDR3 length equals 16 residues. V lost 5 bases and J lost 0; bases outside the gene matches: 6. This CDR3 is CASSPWTGASTDTQYF. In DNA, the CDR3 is TGTGCCAGCAGCCCCTGGACAGGGGCTAGCACAGATACGCAGTATTTT. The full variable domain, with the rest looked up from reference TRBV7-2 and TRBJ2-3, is GAGVSQSPSNKVTEKGKDVELRCDPISGHTALYWYRQSLGQGLEFLIYFQGNSAPDKSGLPSDRFSAERTGGSVSTLTIQRTQQEDSAVYLCASSPWTGASTDTQYFGPGTRLTVL.

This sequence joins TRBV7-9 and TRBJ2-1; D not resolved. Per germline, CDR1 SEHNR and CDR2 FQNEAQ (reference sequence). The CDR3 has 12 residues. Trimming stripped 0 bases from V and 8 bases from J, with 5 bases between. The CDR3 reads CASSLAQDEQFF. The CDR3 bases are TGTGCCAGCAGCTTAGCCCAGGATGAGCAGTTCTTC.

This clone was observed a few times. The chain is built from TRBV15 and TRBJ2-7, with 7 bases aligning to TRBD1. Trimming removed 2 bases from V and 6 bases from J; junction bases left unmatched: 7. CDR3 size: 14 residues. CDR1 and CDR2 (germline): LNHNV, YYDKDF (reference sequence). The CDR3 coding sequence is TGTGCCACCAGCAGAAACAGACAGGGAAGCGAGCAGTACTTC. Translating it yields CATSRNRQGSEQYF.

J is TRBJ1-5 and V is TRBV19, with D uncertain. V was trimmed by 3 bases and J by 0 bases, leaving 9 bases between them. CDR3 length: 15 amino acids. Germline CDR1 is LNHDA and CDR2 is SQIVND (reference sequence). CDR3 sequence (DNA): TGTGCCAGTAGTATGGGAGTAGATAGCAATCAGCCCCAGCATTTT. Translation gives CASSMGVDSNQPQHF. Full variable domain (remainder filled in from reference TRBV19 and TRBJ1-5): DGGITQSPKYLFRKEGQNVTLSCEQNLNHDAMYWYRQDPGQGLRLIYYSQIVNDFQKGDIAEGYSVSREKKESFPLTVTSAQKNPTAFYLCASSMGVDSNQPQHFGDGTRLSIL.

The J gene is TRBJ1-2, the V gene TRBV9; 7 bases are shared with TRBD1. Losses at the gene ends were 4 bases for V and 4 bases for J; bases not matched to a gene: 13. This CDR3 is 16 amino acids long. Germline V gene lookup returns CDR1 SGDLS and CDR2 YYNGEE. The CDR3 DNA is TGTGCCAGCAGCCCATTAGCGGGACAGAAAAGCTATGGCTACACCTTC. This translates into CASSPLAGQKSYGYTF.

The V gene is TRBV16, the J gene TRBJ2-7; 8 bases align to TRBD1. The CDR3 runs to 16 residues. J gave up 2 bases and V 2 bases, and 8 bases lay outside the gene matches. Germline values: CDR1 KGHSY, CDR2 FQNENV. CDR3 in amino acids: CASSQDAGGPTYEQYV. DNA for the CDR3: TGTGCCAGCAGCCAAGATGCAGGGGGCCCTACCTACGAGCAGTACGTC.

CDR3 residues: CASSESRSTDTQYF. The CDR3 DNA is TGCGCCAGCAGTGAGTCCAGATCCACAGATACGCAGTATTTT. The gene calls are TRBV10-1 and TRBJ2-3; D gene uncertain. The CDR3 extends over 14 amino acids. The V end lost 0 bases, the J end lost 2 bases, and 6 bases lay between the germline ends. CDR1 and CDR2 from the germline V gene are WNHNN and SYGVQD (reference sequence).

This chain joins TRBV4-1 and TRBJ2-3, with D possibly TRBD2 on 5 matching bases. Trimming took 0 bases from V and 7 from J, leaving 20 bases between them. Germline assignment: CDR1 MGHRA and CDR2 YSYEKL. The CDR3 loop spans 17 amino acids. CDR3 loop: CASSQDEGSTVGYTQYF. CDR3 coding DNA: TGCGCCAGCAGCCAAGATGAAGGGAGCACCGTCGGCTATACGCAGTATTTT.

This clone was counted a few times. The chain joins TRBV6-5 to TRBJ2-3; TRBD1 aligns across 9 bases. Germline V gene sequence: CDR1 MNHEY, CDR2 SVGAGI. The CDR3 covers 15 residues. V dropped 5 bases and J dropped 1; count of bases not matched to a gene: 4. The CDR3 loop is CASSPRTGGTDTQYF. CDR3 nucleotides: TGTGCCAGCAGTCCCCGGACAGGGGGCACAGATACGCAGTATTTT.

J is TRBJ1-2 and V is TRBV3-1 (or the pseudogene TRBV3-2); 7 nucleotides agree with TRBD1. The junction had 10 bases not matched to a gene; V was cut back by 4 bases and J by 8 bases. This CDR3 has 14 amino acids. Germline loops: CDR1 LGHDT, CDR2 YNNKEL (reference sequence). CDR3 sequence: CASSPWDSRGGYTF. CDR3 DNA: TGTGCCAGCAGCCCCTGGGACAGTCGTGGGGGCTACACCTTC.

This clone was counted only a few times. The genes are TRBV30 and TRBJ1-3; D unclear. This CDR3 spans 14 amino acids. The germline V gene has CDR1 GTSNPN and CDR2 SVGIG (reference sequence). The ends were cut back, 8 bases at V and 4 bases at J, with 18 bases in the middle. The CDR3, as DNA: TGTGCCCAGAACCCCCTTTTTTCAGGAAACACCATATATTTT. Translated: CAQNPLFSGNTIYF. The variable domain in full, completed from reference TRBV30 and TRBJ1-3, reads SQTIHQWPATLVQPVGSPLSLECTVEGTSNPNLYWYRQAAGRGLQLLFYSVGIGQISSEVPQNLSASRPQDRQFILSSKKLLLSDSGFYLCAQNPLFSGNTIYFGEGSWLTVV.

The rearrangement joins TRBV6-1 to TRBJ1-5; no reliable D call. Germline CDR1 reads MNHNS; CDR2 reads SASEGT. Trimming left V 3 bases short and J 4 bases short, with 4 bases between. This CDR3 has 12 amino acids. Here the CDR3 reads CASSDLNQPQHF. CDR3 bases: TGTGCCAGCAGTGACCTTAATCAGCCCCAGCATTTT.

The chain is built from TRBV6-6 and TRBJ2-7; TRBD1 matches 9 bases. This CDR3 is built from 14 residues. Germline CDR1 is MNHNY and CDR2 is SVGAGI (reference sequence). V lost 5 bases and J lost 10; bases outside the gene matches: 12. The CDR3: CASSNRWTGDLQYV. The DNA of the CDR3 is TGTGCCAGCAGTAACCGGTGGACAGGGGATCTTCAGTACGTC.

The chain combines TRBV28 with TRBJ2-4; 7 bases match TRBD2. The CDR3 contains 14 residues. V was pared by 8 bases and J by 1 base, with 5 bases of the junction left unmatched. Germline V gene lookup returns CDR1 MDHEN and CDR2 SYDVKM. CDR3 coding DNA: TGTGCCAGCGCGACTAGCCGCGCCAAAAACATTCAGTACTTC. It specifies CASATSRAKNIQYF.

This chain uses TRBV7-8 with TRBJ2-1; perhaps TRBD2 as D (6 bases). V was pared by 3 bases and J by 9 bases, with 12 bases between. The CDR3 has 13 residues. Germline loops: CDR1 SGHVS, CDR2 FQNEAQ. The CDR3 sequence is CASSFSRDGEQFF. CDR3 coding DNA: TGTGCCAGCAGCTTCTCGCGGGACGGTGAGCAGTTCTTC.

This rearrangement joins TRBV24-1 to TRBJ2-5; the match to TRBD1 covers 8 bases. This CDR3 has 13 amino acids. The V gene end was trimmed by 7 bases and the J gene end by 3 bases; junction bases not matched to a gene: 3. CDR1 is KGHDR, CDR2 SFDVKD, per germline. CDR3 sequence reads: CATRGTGEETQYF. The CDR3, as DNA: TGTGCCACCAGGGGGACAGGAGAAGAGACCCAGTACTTC.

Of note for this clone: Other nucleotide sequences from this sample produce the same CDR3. CDR3 bases: TGTGCCAGAGTCGACAGGGCCTCCTACGAGCAGTACGTC. Protein: CARVDRASYEQYV. The chain carries TRBV27 and TRBJ2-7, with 7 bases matching TRBD1. The J segment lost 0 bases and the V segment lost 9 bases, leaving 5 bases of the junction unmatched. Germline V gene lookup returns CDR1 MNHEY and CDR2 SMNVEV (reference sequence). The CDR3 loop spans 13 amino acids.

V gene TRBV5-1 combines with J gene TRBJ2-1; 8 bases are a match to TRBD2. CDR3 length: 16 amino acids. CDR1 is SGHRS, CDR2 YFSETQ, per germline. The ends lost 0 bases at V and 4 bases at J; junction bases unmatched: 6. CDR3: CASSLGTSWSYNEQFF. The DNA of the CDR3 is TGCGCCAGCAGCTTGGGGACTAGCTGGAGTTACAATGAGCAGTTCTTC.

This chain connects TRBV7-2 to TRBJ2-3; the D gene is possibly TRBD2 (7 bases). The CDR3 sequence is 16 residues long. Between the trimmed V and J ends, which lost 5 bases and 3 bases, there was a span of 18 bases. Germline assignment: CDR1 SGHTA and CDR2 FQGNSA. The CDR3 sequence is CASSPKGGVGTDTQYF. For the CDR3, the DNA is TGTGCCAGCAGCCCGAAGGGGGGGGTGGGAACAGATACGCAGTATTTT.

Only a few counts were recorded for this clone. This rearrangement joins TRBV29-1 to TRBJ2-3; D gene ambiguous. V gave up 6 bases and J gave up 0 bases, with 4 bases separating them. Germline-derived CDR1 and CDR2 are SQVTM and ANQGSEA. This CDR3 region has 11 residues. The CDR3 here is CSVLSTDTQYF. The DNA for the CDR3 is TGCAGCGTCTTGAGCACAGATACGCAGTATTTT.

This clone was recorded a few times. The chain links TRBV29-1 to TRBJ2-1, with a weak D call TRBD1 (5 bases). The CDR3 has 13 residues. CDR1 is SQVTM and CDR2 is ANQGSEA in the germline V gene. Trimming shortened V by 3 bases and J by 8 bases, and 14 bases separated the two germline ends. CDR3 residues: CSVDGEVGDEQFF. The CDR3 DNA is TGCAGCGTTGATGGCGAGGTAGGGGATGAGCAGTTCTTC.